This T cell receptor (beta chain) was found in a study of early T cells in non-severe SARS-CoV-2 infection. On the study more broadly: Sequencing used unsorted whole-blood bulk RNA, so chains lack pairing. General study results and limits: The matching step, a VDJdb search, favored anti-spike CD8 responses and missed private and CD4 specificities.

Molecules of cDNA were individually given unique molecular identifiers that were attached to them. TCRdb redid the calling of the 5' RACE reads with MiXCR, one entry per CDR3 protein. The profile shows around 78,000 distinct CDR3 sequences, about 9.4% of them singletons. The CDR3 length is 14 residues. The V and J ends lost 7 bases and 6 bases, in that order; junction bases with no gene match: 11. Of note for this clonotype: The antigen remains undetermined. This may be a read error, as it is one base from a much larger clone.

The chain links TRBV12-3 or TRBV12-4 to TRBJ2-5; 7 bases line up with TRBD1. This clonotype was obtained from an adult who was a healthcare worker with PCR-confirmed SARS-CoV-2 infection or an uninfected control (not recorded which). This material consisted of whole blood, taken at baseline. CDR3 region: CASTWRGGEKTQYF. The CDR3 DNA reads as TGTGCCAGCACATGGAGAGGGGGCGAAAAGACCCAGTACTTC.